This entry lists 2 T cell receptor beta chains sequenced from one sample in a study of blood T cell repertoires in COVID-19. Sequencing was performed with immunoSEQ multiplex PCR; in TCRdb, only in-frame clones are kept and a portion is missing. The table has 64,000 or so clones, 80% to 85% seen once. Specimen: peripheral blood. The receptors stem from a human donor in a cohort sampled during active COVID-19.

CDR3 sequence: CSASQGLGNYGYTF. The CDR3 bases are TGCAGTGCTAGTCAGGGGTTGGGTAACTATGGCTACACCTTC. The chain recombines TRBV20-1 with TRBJ1-2; D may be TRBD1 (6 bases). There are 14 residues in the CDR3. Germline assignment: CDR1 DFQATT and CDR2 SNEGSKA (reference sequence). The ends were cut back, 3 bases at V and 1 base at J, with 12 bases in the middle.

This rearrangement joins TRBV7-9 to TRBJ2-3; D uncertain. CDR3 length equals 14 residues. Germline CDR1 and CDR2: SEHNR and FQNEAQ (reference sequence). Trimming took off 5 bases at V and 0 bases at J, with 9 bases between the two ends. This CDR3 reads CASSATTSTDTQYF. DNA of the CDR3: TGTGCCAGCAGCGCGACAACTAGCACAGATACGCAGTATTTT.